This TCR beta chain was identified during a study of T cells in Graves' hyperthyroidism and ophthalmopathy (dated by TCRdb to the late 2010s). A note on the overall study: Peripheral blood samples were taken at initial diagnosis, before any treatment was given. An independent validation cohort of under 20 hyperthyroidism patients and 17 patients who later progressed to ophthalmopathy tested prospective prediction of ophthalmopathy. The paper describes TCR Vbeta CDR3 sequencing of around 140 peripheral blood samples, made up of 43 ophthalmopathy patients, 70 to 75 hyperthyroidism patients and some 17 progressor patients. To identify TCR V-J signatures that set the groups apart, the researchers used a discovery cohort of about a hundred patients, made up of under 45 with Graves' ophthalmopathy and about 60 with stable Graves' hyperthyroidism. Once sampling was done, hyperthyroidism patients were given methimazole at a starting dose of 30 mg daily, whereas ophthalmopathy patients were given high-dose intravenous methylprednisolone. The study also compared thyroid tissue and blood T-cell repertoires from more than five Graves' hyperthyroidism patients. The approximately 95 discovery patients were divided at random into training and test sets in a 7:3 ratio. Broad study findings and their caveats: No statistical method was used to set the sample size in advance, and investigators knew the group allocation. Ophthalmopathy was separated from stable hyperthyroidism by a 13 V-J signature model, with approximately 89% sensitivity and about 81% specificity obtained in cross-validation and 80%/75% obtained in testing. In validation, progression to ophthalmopathy was predicted by the model with almost 71% sensitivity and just over 72% specificity, a median of about 6.8 months before onset. Most expanded thyroid clonotypes (frequency above 0.001) were also detected in blood, suggesting blood repertoires may reflect thyroid immune responses.

Hyperthyroidism patients were aged 18 to 65 years and newly diagnosed, with disease duration of less than 2 months. Any patient with an uncontrolled infection, another autoimmune disease, pregnancy or lactation was excluded. Diagnoses relied on clinical symptoms, serum thyroxine and TRAb, thyroid ultrasound and orbital computed tomography. Blood from progressor patients was drawn when they were first diagnosed with hyperthyroidism, before any ophthalmopathy symptoms appeared. PBMCs were separated from under 12 ml of fresh peripheral blood using Ficoll-Paque density gradient centrifugation. Progressor patients were defined as those initially diagnosed with Graves' hyperthyroidism in whom ophthalmopathy developed during follow-up. Total RNA was extracted with Trizol reagent, and quality was checked on an Agilent 2100 Bioanalyzer. In the case of this clonotype: Which antigen it targets is not known. Base-call qualities are not available, and no considerably larger clone is one nucleotide away.

TCR beta CDR3 regions were amplified from RNA transcripts. A first-round RT-PCR of the TCR CDR3 used the HTBI primer set with the Qiagen OneStep RT-PCR kit. Libraries were constructed in a second round of multiplex PCR, after which size selection and purification were carried out. The libraries were sequenced on an Illumina HiSeq2000 using paired-end 100 bp reads. The authors' pipeline ran thus. SOAPnuke was used to process the raw data, with reads discarded if the reads contained adapters or uncalled bases, had a mean Phred below 15, or lacked an exact constant-primer or identifier match. COPE v1.2.5 was used to merge the high-quality paired reads, and each unique nucleotide sequence was defined as a clonotype. Clonotypes were aligned to IMGT TRBV, TRBD and TRBJ reference segments using MiTCR v1.1. The analysis included only V-J combinations with a frequency above 0.0001, which together covered approximately 99% of the repertoires. The TCS score was defined as the ratio of F50 (clonal expansion) to E x V (chaos), calculated using BLOSUM62-based TCRdist between CDR3 peptides within each V-J. Welch's t-statistics and random forest reduced roughly 530 V-J features to 10 to 15, which were used in a naive Bayes classifier (R e1071). TCRdb applied fastp at Q25 and MiXCR to the public reads, then kept only in-frame beta chains. Each entry is one CDR3 protein sequence, shown with its most common DNA and genes. The V and J calls come from TCRdb's annotation, not from the publication. This sample has about 380,000 distinct CDR3 sequences in its table, and approximately 13% of those were observed once. Jointly, the top ten make up around 20% of the sample.

Looking up the germline V gene yields CDR1 SGHDT and CDR2 YYEEEE. V is reduced by 4 bases and J by 7 bases, leaving a spacing of 14 bases between them. The cysteine opens and the phenylalanine closes a CDR3 of 14 amino acids. CDR3 DNA only is kept here, 42 bases in frame from base 1. This clonotype was obtained from a man aged 30-40 years with Graves' hyperthyroidism that later progressed to Graves' ophthalmopathy. The material sequenced was blood. The receptor chain draws on TRBV5-6 and TRBJ1-4; the D gene is perhaps TRBD1, on 5 matching bases. The DNA is TGTGCCAGCAGCATCAGGGCCCTGGGTGAAAAACTGTTTTTT. Its protein product is CASSIRALGEKLFF.